The T cell receptor beta chain under discussion was sequenced for a study of cytomegalovirus exposure and HLA in healthy donors. The study, taken as a whole, reports: According to reports, the classifier identified cytomegalovirus status with high specificity and sensitivity.

PCR was performed using 60 Vbeta and 13 Jbeta primers. Here immunoSEQ multiplex PCR was the method, and the copy in TCRdb shows in-frame clones only, minus some. Of 150,000 to 200,000 clones listed, about 80% are singletons. This clone came up once. The antigen remains unidentified. This CDR3 contains 17 residues. J is TRBJ1-3 and V is TRBV21-1; the table's D call, TRBD1, was not checked against the DNA. TRBV21-1 is designated a pseudogene. The source material was PBMCs. This receptor was taken from a middle-aged man in good health and CMV-seropositive. The CDR3 region is CASSTTGQGARGNTIYF. The CDR3 DNA reads TGTGCCAGCAGCACCACCGGACAGGGGGCGCGGGGAAACACCATATATTTT.